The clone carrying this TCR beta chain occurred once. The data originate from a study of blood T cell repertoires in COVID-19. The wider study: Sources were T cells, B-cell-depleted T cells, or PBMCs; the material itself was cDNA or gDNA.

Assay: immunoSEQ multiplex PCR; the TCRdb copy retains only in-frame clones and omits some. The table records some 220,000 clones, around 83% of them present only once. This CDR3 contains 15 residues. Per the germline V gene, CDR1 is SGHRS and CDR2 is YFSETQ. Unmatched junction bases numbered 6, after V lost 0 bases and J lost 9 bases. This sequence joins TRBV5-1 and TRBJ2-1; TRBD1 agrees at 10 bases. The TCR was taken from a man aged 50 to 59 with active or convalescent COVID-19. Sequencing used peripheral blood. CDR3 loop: CASSLETGGMAEQFF. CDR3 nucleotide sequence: TGCGCCAGCAGCTTGGAGACAGGGGGCATGGCTGAGCAGTTCTTC. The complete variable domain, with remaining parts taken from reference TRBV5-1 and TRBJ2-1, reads KAGVTQTPRYLIKTRGQQVTLSCSPISGHRSVSWYQQTPGQGLQFLFEYFSETQRNKGNFPGRFSGRQFSNSRSEMNVSTLELGDSALYLCASSLETGGMAEQFFGPGTRLTVL.